Presented here are 7 T cell receptor beta chains from one specimen sequenced in a study of a mutant IDH1 vaccine in newly diagnosed glioma. Time point indicated: week 23, last vaccination. The content of each vaccine dose was 300 ug of mutant IDH1 20-mer peptide, and topical imiquimod accompanied it. The assay was immunoSEQ multiplex PCR, and TCRdb's table has in-frame clones only and misses some. In the table there are roughly 51,000 clones, 80% to 85% of which are singletons. These receptors' targets are unknown. The sequences come from PBMCs, collected from a glioma patient whose treatment included an IDH1 peptide vaccine. The receptors were sampled from a woman between 40 and 50 years old with glioma. Some clones in this sample may be carry-over from other donors' samples.

V gene TRBV30 combines with J gene TRBJ1-5; D call uncertain. Per the germline V gene, CDR1 is GTSNPN and CDR2 is SVGIG (reference sequence). V lost 1 base, J lost 0 bases, and 16 bases lay in between. The CDR3 sequence is 17 residues long. The CDR3 region is CAWSEEDLLYSNQPQHF. DNA of the CDR3: TGTGCCTGGAGTGAAGAGGACCTCTTATATAGCAATCAGCCCCAGCATTTT.

Details on this clone: Other DNA sequences within the sample encode an identical CDR3. The genes are TRBV5-1 and TRBJ2-5; D unclear. The CDR3 length is 12 residues. V dropped 0 bases and J dropped 5 bases, with 5 bases sitting between them. Germline CDR1 reads SGHRS; CDR2 reads YFSETQ. Here the CDR3 DNA reads TGCGCCAGCAGCTTGGCCGGGGAGACCCAGTACTTC. As protein: CASSLAGETQYF.

The V and J genes are TRBV7-8 and TRBJ2-1; TRBD2 agrees at 11 bases. The trim removed 1 base at V and 7 bases at J, leaving 3 bases unmatched. The CDR3 runs to 15 residues. Germline V gene lookup returns CDR1 SGHVS and CDR2 FQNEAQ. The CDR3 loop is CASSLGLAGLNEQFF. The CDR3 bases are TGTGCCAGCAGCTTAGGACTAGCGGGGCTGAATGAGCAGTTCTTC.

This clone has a handful of counts. This chain uses TRBV6-1 with TRBJ1-1; the D is unclear. Trimming pared 8 bases from V and 0 bases from J, leaving 16 bases between. The CDR3 length is 15 residues. CDR1 is MNHNS and CDR2 is SASEGT in the germline V gene. CDR3 sequence reads: CASLMEGGVNTEAFF. The CDR3 DNA sequence: TGTGCCAGCTTAATGGAGGGCGGGGTGAACACTGAAGCTTTCTTT.

Details on this clone: The junction does not match germline at one end; this may be a read error. The rearrangement links TRBV7-7 to TRBJ2-3; no clear D. Germline loops: CDR1 SSHAT, CDR2 FNYEAQ (reference sequence). The CDR3 consists of 14 residues. DNA of the CDR3: TGTGCTAGCAGCAGGTTAGGTCTGGGGGATACGCAGTATTTT. This gives the protein CASSRLGLGDTQYF.

The V call is TRBV5-1, the J call TRBJ1-1; D is unclear. Trimming pared 4 bases from V and 7 bases from J, leaving 11 bases between. The CDR3 sequence is 12 residues long. CDR1 is SGHRS and CDR2 is YFSETQ in the germline V gene. The chain's CDR3 is CASSLPPGEAFF. The CDR3 nucleotides read TGCGCCAGCAGCCTCCCCCCCGGTGAAGCTTTCTTT.

With respect to this clone: The junction departs from the called germline gene at one end, perhaps through a read error. The chain is built from TRBV2 and TRBJ1-1; D is unresolved. This CDR3 has 12 amino acids. Germline CDR1 is SNHLY and CDR2 is FYNNEI. CDR3 bases: TGTGCCAGCAATGAAAAGCCCCCTGAAGCTTTCTTT. This gives the protein CASNEKPPEAFF.